This T cell receptor (beta chain) comes out of a study of shared clonotypes between healthy human individuals. The naive CD8 subset, CD45RO-negative cells positively selected for CCR7, excluded terminally differentiated effector memory CD45RA+ cells. General study findings and limits: The study sampled only blood, and tissue repertoires likely differ. Against clonotypes common to all four donors, non-shared ones had lower generation probabilities. Represented diversity, genetic and exposure-history alike, was limited by few donors.

Once extracted for a subset, genomic DNA was divided evenly among several immunoSEQ plates. The repertoire was sequenced with immunoSEQ multiplex PCR; TCRdb's copy has only in-frame clones and lacks some. Of around 1,900,000 clones detected, about 94% appear once; the ten largest clones hold 1.5% to 2%. Regarding this clone: Its antigen remains unidentified.

The sample taken for sequencing was naive CD8+ T cells from PBMCs. The source of this sequence is a man between 18 and 35 years old in good health. Some clones in this sample may be carry-over from other donors' samples.

The CDR3 loop is CASNNTRTSTFSGANVLTF. For the CDR3, the DNA is TGTGCCAGTAATAATACGCGGACGTCCACCTTTTCTGGGGCCAACGTCCTGACTTTC. The genes are TRBV19 and TRBJ2-6; D is unclear. The length of the CDR3 is 19 residues. Per germline, CDR1 LNHDA and CDR2 SQIVND (reference sequence). V lost 7 bases and J 1 base, leaving 23 bases between the germline ends. Complete variable domain (other parts from reference TRBV19 and TRBJ2-6): DGGITQSPKYLFRKEGQNVTLSCEQNLNHDAMYWYRQDPGQGLRLIYYSQIVNDFQKGDIAEGYSVSREKKESFPLTVTSAQKNPTAFYLCASNNTRTSTFSGANVLTFGAGSRLTVL.